These 23 T cell receptor beta chains share one sample of origin, sequenced in a study of blood T cell repertoires in COVID-19. Sequenced by immunoSEQ multiplex PCR; TCRdb stores in-frame clones only, minus some. The profile shows roughly 28,000 clones, about 90% of them singletons. The sequenced material came from peripheral blood. Receptors originate from a human donor in a cohort sampled during active COVID-19.

The V gene is TRBV19, the J gene TRBJ2-5, with TRBD1 identical over 9 bases. In germline, CDR1 is LNHDA, CDR2 SQIVND (reference sequence). This CDR3 is 15 amino acids long. After removal of 5 bases from V and 2 bases from J, the junction contained 6 bases not matched to a gene. DNA of the CDR3: TGTGCCAGTAGTGGCGGGACAGGGTTTCAAGAGACCCAGTACTTC. Residues: CASSGGTGFQETQYF.

This chain connects TRBV7-9 to TRBJ2-7, with 10 positions matching TRBD1. Germline V lookup: CDR1 SEHNR, CDR2 FQNEAQ (reference sequence). The CDR3 contains 16 residues. Trimming removed 5 bases from V and 5 bases from J; junction bases left unmatched: 12. The DNA of the CDR3 is TGTGCCAGCAGCCCGCCGTCCGGGACAGGGGTCAACGAGCAGTACTTC. As protein: CASSPPSGTGVNEQYF. Full variable domain (missing parts from reference TRBV7-9 and TRBJ2-7): DTGVSQNPRHKITKRGQNVTFRCDPISEHNRLYWYRQTLGQGPEFLTYFQNEAQLEKSRLLSDRFSAERPKGSFSTLEIQRTEQGDSAMYLCASSPPSGTGVNEQYFGPGTRLTVT.

The rearrangement uses TRBV6-5 and TRBJ2-5; D gene uncertain. CDR3 length equals 14 residues. The germline V gene has CDR1 MNHEY and CDR2 SVGAGI. V lost 3 bases to trimming and J lost 5 bases, with 13 bases between them. CDR3 in amino acids: CASSYSLRWETQYF. The CDR3 DNA sequence: TGTGCCAGCAGTTATAGTTTACGGTGGGAGACCCAGTACTTC.

V and J are TRBV9 and TRBJ1-1, with D possibly TRBD1 on 5 matching bases. Trimming took off 0 bases at V and 6 bases at J, with 12 bases between the two ends. The germline gives CDR1 SGDLS, CDR2 YYNGEE. The CDR3 runs to 14 residues. CDR3 residues: CASSVVGGLAEAFF. In DNA form, the CDR3 reads TGTGCCAGCAGCGTAGTCGGGGGTTTAGCTGAAGCTTTCTTT.

This chain connects TRBV28 to TRBJ2-2; D remains unclear. Germline assignment: CDR1 MDHEN and CDR2 SYDVKM. V was clipped by 5 bases and J by 0 bases, with 7 bases between them. This CDR3 spans 14 amino acids. CDR3 coding DNA: TGTGCCAGCAGTAACAGAGCGAACACCGGGGAGCTGTTTTTT. Its protein product is CASSNRANTGELFF.

The rearrangement uses TRBV7-3 and TRBJ2-1; TRBD2 aligns across 7 bases. CDR3 size: 15 residues. Looked up from germline, CDR1 is SGHTA and CDR2 is FQGTGA. The ends lost 1 base at V and 5 bases at J; junction bases unmatched: 5. Written as DNA, the CDR3 is TGTGCCAGCAGCTTAAGCGCGGGAGCCAACAATGAGCAGTTCTTC. This sequence encodes CASSLSAGANNEQFF.

The chain employs TRBV28 and TRBJ2-5; 7 nucleotides agree with TRBD1. The J segment lost 3 bases and the V segment lost 5 bases, leaving 12 bases of the junction unmatched. This CDR3 contains 16 residues. Germline values: CDR1 MDHEN, CDR2 SYDVKM. The chain's CDR3 is CASSPTPGTEKETQYF. The CDR3 DNA reads TGTGCCAGCAGTCCTACGCCCGGGACAGAGAAAGAGACCCAGTACTTC.

The CDR3 sequence: CASSVGTGGGAQDTQYF. The CDR3 region has the DNA TGTGCCAGCAGCGTAGGAACTGGCGGGGGGGCCCAAGATACGCAGTATTTT. The chain couples TRBV9 to TRBJ2-3, with TRBD2 identical over 9 bases. V was clipped by 0 bases and J by 5 bases; unmatched bases: 10. CDR1 is SGDLS, CDR2 YYNGEE, per germline. This CDR3 contains 17 residues. Complete variable domain (other parts from reference TRBV9 and TRBJ2-3): DSGVTQTPKHLITATGQRVTLRCSPRSGDLSVYWYQQSLDQGLQFLIQYYNGEERAKGNILERFSAQQFPDLHSELNLSSLELGDSALYFCASSVGTGGGAQDTQYFGPGTRLTVL.

The V gene is TRBV5-8, the J gene TRBJ2-5; the match to TRBD2 covers 7 bases. J was trimmed by 4 bases and V by 4 bases; bases with no gene match: 13. Germline V lookup: CDR1 SGHTS, CDR2 YDEGEE. The CDR3 contains 16 residues. The CDR3 nucleotides read TGTGCCAGCAGCCCAACACGCGGGAGAGACTTAGAGACCCAGTACTTC. It encodes CASSPTRGRDLETQYF.

The rearrangement uses TRBV10-3 and TRBJ2-7, with D perhaps matching TRBD1 (5 bases). Per germline, CDR1 ENHRY and CDR2 SYGVKD. There are 13 residues in the CDR3. Trimming cost V 6 bases and J 0 bases, with 9 bases left between them. CDR3 coding DNA: TGTGCCATCAGCGTCGACAGCTCCTACGAGCAGTACTTC. Translation: CAISVDSSYEQYF.

The J gene is TRBJ2-2, the V gene TRBV28; TRBD1 matches at 7 bases. The CDR3 has 13 residues. J gave up 4 bases and V 6 bases, and 2 bases lay outside the gene matches. The V gene's germline CDR1 is MDHEN and CDR2 SYDVKM. CDR3: CASRPGGTGELFF. Here the CDR3 DNA reads TGTGCCAGCAGGCCAGGGGGCACCGGGGAGCTGTTTTTT.

The chain couples TRBV5-1 to TRBJ2-5; 8 positions match TRBD1. V was clipped by 4 bases and J by 2 bases; unmatched bases: 7. The CDR3 consists of 15 residues. The germline V gene encodes CDR1 SGHRS and CDR2 YFSETQ. CDR3 loop: CASSKQGVTQETQYF. CDR3 nucleotide sequence: TGCGCCAGCAGCAAACAGGGGGTAACACAAGAGACCCAGTACTTC.

The CDR3 DNA reads TGCGCCAGCAGCTTGGATGCAGACTACTACGAGCAGTACTTC. Translation: CASSLDADYYEQYF. This sequence joins TRBV5-1 and TRBJ2-7; weak D call: TRBD2 (5 bases). Trimming cost V 0 bases and J 3 bases, with 10 bases left between them. The CDR3 is 14 amino acids. Germline loops: CDR1 SGHRS, CDR2 YFSETQ.

J is TRBJ2-7 and V is TRBV9; 8 bases map to TRBD2. This CDR3 spans 16 amino acids. The V and J ends lost 3 bases and 4 bases, in that order; junction bases with no gene match: 12. Germline V gene lookup returns CDR1 SGDLS and CDR2 YYNGEE. This chain's CDR3 is CASSADLGGRLYEQYF. The CDR3, as DNA: TGTGCCAGCAGCGCCGACCTTGGCGGGAGGTTGTACGAGCAGTACTTC.

V is TRBV6-5 and J is TRBJ2-7, with 8 nucleotides matching TRBD1. The CDR3 covers 13 residues. Germline CDR1 is MNHEY and CDR2 is SVGAGI. After removal of 5 bases from V and 5 bases from J, the junction contained 5 bases not matched to a gene. The CDR3 region has the DNA TGTGCCAGCAGTAGGACAGGGTCCCACGAGCAGTACTTC. It translates to CASSRTGSHEQYF.

The chain is built from TRBV3-1 (or the pseudogene TRBV3-2) and TRBJ2-5; 9 positions match TRBD2. Germline CDR1 reads LGHDT; CDR2 reads YNNKEL (reference sequence). The CDR3 totals 16 residues. Germline trimming cut 1 base from V and 5 bases from J; bases unmatched to any gene: 8. The CDR3 bases are TGTGCCAGCAGCCAAGGTTGGCGGGGGGGCCGGGAGACCCAGTACTTC. This codes for CASSQGWRGGRETQYF.

The V and J genes are TRBV5-1 and TRBJ1-4; D possibly corresponds to TRBD1 (5 bases). With 4 bases removed from V and 13 bases from J, the gap between germline ends came to 26 bases. Germline loops: CDR1 SGHRS, CDR2 YFSETQ. CDR3 size: 16 residues. The CDR3 DNA reads TGCGCCAGCAGCCCCTTTGATGACAGCCCTGGGGAAGGACTGTTTTTT. It specifies CASSPFDDSPGEGLFF.

V and J are TRBV4-2 and TRBJ1-2; maybe TRBD1 (5 bases). The CDR3 covers 17 residues. Trimming shortened V by 0 bases and J by 3 bases, and 17 bases separated the two germline ends. Looked up from germline, CDR1 is LGHNA and CDR2 is YNFKEQ. The CDR3 region is CASSQEGSGREDYGYTF. In DNA form, the CDR3 reads TGTGCCAGCAGCCAAGAAGGCTCGGGCAGGGAGGACTATGGCTACACCTTC.

The chain combines TRBV4-2 with TRBJ2-2; 8 nucleotides agree with TRBD2. The CDR3 totals 16 residues. V dropped 0 bases and J dropped 5; count of bases not matched to a gene: 5. The germline V gene encodes CDR1 LGHNA and CDR2 YNFKEQ. The CDR3 region is CASSQDPGLGTGELFF. DNA of the CDR3: TGTGCCAGCAGCCAAGACCCGGGACTAGGGACCGGGGAGCTGTTTTTT.

The V call is TRBV18, the J call TRBJ1-4; D might be TRBD1 (5 bases). Germline loops: CDR1 KGHSH, CDR2 LQKENI. The CDR3 has 15 amino acids. V was pared by 0 bases and J by 7 bases, with 12 bases between. CDR3 loop: CASSPPRGGGEKLFF. The CDR3 DNA sequence: TGTGCCAGCTCACCACCCCGGGGCGGGGGTGAAAAACTGTTTTTT.

The chain carries TRBV5-1 and TRBJ2-3, with 7 nucleotides matching TRBD2. This CDR3 comprises 15 residues. J lost 4 bases, V lost 0 bases, and 5 bases had no gene match. Germline CDR1 is SGHRS and CDR2 is YFSETQ. CDR3 sequence: CASSLGPGGSDTQYF. The CDR3, as DNA: TGCGCCAGCAGCTTGGGACCCGGGGGGTCAGATACGCAGTATTTT.

Here the CDR3 DNA reads TGTGCCAGCAGTTTACGTACCTACGAGCAGTACTTC. Translating it yields CASSLRTYEQYF. This sequence joins TRBV12-3 or TRBV12-4 and TRBJ2-7; no clear D. Trimming removed 2 bases from V and 2 bases from J, with 4 bases in between. This CDR3 has 12 amino acids.

The chain recombines TRBV3-1 (or the pseudogene TRBV3-2) with TRBJ2-7; the match to TRBD2 covers 7 bases. Germline CDR1 is LGHDT and CDR2 is YNNKEL (reference sequence). The CDR3 totals 13 residues. J was trimmed by 3 bases and V by 3 bases; bases with no gene match: 2. CDR3 sequence: CASSQGLHYEQYF. Here the CDR3 DNA reads TGTGCCAGCAGCCAGGGACTACACTACGAGCAGTACTTC.